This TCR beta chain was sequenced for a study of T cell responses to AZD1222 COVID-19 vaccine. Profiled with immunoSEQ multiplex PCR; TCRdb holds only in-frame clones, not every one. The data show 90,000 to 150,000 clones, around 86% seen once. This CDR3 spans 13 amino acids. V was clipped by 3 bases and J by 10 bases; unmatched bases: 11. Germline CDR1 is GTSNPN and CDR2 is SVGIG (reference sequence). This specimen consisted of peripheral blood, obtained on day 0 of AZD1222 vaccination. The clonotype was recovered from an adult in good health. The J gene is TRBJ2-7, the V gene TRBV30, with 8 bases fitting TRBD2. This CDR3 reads CAWRPAGVVAQYF. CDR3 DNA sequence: TGTGCCTGGAGACCAGCGGGAGTAGTAGCCCAGTACTTC.